The present T cell receptor (beta chain) was sequenced within a study of memory CD4+ T cells and cytomegalovirus serostatus. Across the study: Of the healthy Belgian adults, fewer than 10 were CMV seropositive and 24 seronegative.

Note on this clone: Its target is not known.

Germline assignment: CDR1 SGHAT and CDR2 FQNNGV. With 3 bases removed from V and 1 base from J, the gap between germline ends came to 9 bases. The CDR3 loop spans 14 amino acids. Study-wide findings and caveats: The CMV-associated TCR signature appears largely within the CD4+ memory repertoire.

Single viable CD3+CD4+CD8-CD45RO+ cells were sorted as the memory CD4+ T cells. Donors' CMV status reflects serum IgG against pp150, pp28, p38, p52. In the authors' workflow: Out-of-frame sequences were removed, leaving around 2,000,000 distinct TCRbeta sequences. Using immunoSEQ multiplex PCR, the repertoire was profiled, and TCRdb retains in-frame clones only, with some absent. The V and J calls and clone size are taken from that table; D and trimming were inferred from the DNA. The data show about 45,000 clones, with 78% seen just once and around 0.91% held by the top ten. The receptor's source is an adult in good health and CMV-seronegative. The chain combines TRBV11-2 with TRBJ1-2; D unclear. Specimen: memory CD4+ T cells from blood. CDR3 in DNA: TGTGCCAGCAGCTTTTCCGGGTATAACTATGGCTACACCTTC. Translation: CASSFSGYNYGYTF.